A selection of T cell receptor beta chains follows, all from one sample in a study of cytomegalovirus exposure and HLA in healthy donors. The data were produced by immunoSEQ multiplex PCR, yet TCRdb's version contains in-frame clones alone and is incomplete. The table includes fewer than 90,000 clones, approximately 84% detected once. The sample comprised PBMCs. Receptor source: a woman between 18 and 30 years old in good health and CMV-seropositive. Both conserved end residues are part of each CDR3. The order of the fields is CDR3 DNA, CDR3 protein, clone size, J gene, V gene, D gene. A D gene is named only where the DNA matches it firmly. Some rows mark clone size as missing; the rest say once, few, many or name a class of expanded clone.

TGTGCCAGCAGCCTACAGAATCGGGGGTACGAGCAGTACTTC | CASSLQNRGYEQYF | . | TRBJ2-7 | TRBV7-9 | .
TGCGCCAGCAGTGCCTCGGGACTAGCGGGGGGCTACGCCTACAATGAGCAGTTCTTC | CASSASGLAGGYAYNEQFF | . | TRBJ2-1 | TRBV10-1 | TRBD2
TGTGCCAGCAAACCGGGGGTCCTGTCCTACGAGCAGTACTTC | CASKPGVLSYEQYF | . | TRBJ2-7 | TRBV27 | .
TGTGCCAGCAGCTCACCGGGACTAGGATTTGAGCAGTTCTTC | CASSSPGLGFEQFF | . | TRBJ2-1 | TRBV7-6 | TRBD2
TGTGCCAGCAGTTTACCACAGGTGTATAGCAATCAGCCCCAGCATTTT | CASSLPQVYSNQPQHF | . | TRBJ1-5 | TRBV28 | .
TGTGCCAGCAGCATCCCCCAGGGTGACTATGGCTACACCTTC | CASSIPQGDYGYTF | . | TRBJ1-2 | TRBV5-4 | .
TGTGCCAGCAGGACAGATTCCGATACGCAGTATTTT | CASRTDSDTQYF | . | TRBJ2-3 | TRBV2 | .
TGCGCCAGCAGCCAAGATAGCAGCACAGATACGCAGTATTTT | CASSQDSSTDTQYF | . | TRBJ2-3 | TRBV4-3 | .
TGTGCCAGCAGTTTACGGGCAGGGCCAAATAATCAGCCCCAGCATTTT | CASSLRAGPNNQPQHF | . | TRBJ1-5 | TRBV28 | .
TGTGCCAGCAGACCCATACAGGGGGGCACTGAAGCTTTCTTT | CASRPIQGGTEAFF | . | TRBJ1-1 | TRBV6-1 | TRBD1
TGTGCCAGCAGCACACGCACGGGTGGGTCTGGAAACACCATATATTTT | CASSTRTGGSGNTIYF | . | TRBJ1-3 | TRBV7-9 | .
TGTGCCACCAGCAGAGATCAGGGGGCGACCACAGATACGCAGTATTTT | CATSRDQGATTDTQYF | . | TRBJ2-3 | TRBV15 | TRBD1
TGTGCCAGCAGCTCGGGGGATTTCTACAATGAGCAGTTCTTC | CASSSGDFYNEQFF | . | TRBJ2-1 | TRBV7-8 | .
TGTGCCAGCAGTGAAGGCTTTGGGGGGGGGCAGTTCAGGGATACGCAGTATTTT | CASSEGFGGGQFRDTQYF | . | TRBJ2-3 | TRBV2 | .
TGCGCCAGCAGTGGTATGCGGGCGTACCAAGAGACCCAGTACTTC | CASSGMRAYQETQYF | . | TRBJ2-5 | TRBV10-2 | .
TGTGCCAGCAGATTACAGGGTCTTGACGCAGATACGCAGTATTTT | CASRLQGLDADTQYF | . | TRBJ2-3 | TRBV2 | .
TGTGCCAGCGGATCGACAGGTACGACAGATACGCAGTATTTT | CASGSTGTTDTQYF | . | TRBJ2-3 | TRBV6-6 | .
TGTGCCAGCAGCTTAGGGACTAGCGGATCCTACGAGCAGTACTTC | CASSLGTSGSYEQYF | . | TRBJ2-7 | TRBV5-4 | TRBD2
TGTGCCAGTAGTCTCCCAGGGGTTAACTTGTACGAGCAGTACTTC | CASSLPGVNLYEQYF | . | TRBJ2-7 | TRBV19 | .
TGCGCCAGCAGCCAAGATCGAGGACAGGGGGCTTTAGATACGCAGTATTTT | CASSQDRGQGALDTQYF | . | TRBJ2-3 | TRBV4-3 | TRBD1
TGTGCCAGCAGTTACCTCCGGGACAGGGGGCGGTTCGCTGAAGCTTTCTTT | CASSYLRDRGRFAEAFF | . | TRBJ1-1 | TRBV6-7 | TRBD1
TGCGCCAGCAGCTTGGCCACAGGGGAATACACTGAAGCTTTCTTT | CASSLATGEYTEAFF | once | TRBJ1-1 | TRBV5-1 | TRBD1
TGCAGCGTTGAAACCCGACAGGGAAGAAACACCATATATTTT | CSVETRQGRNTIYF | . | TRBJ1-3 | TRBV29-1 | TRBD1
TGTGCCAGCAGTGAGGGAAGTCTTAGCAATCAGCCCCAGCATTTT | CASSEGSLSNQPQHF | . | TRBJ1-5 | TRBV7-8 | .
TGCGCCAGCAGGAACAGGGTAGCCTACGAGCAGTACTTC | CASRNRVAYEQYF | . | TRBJ2-7 | TRBV10-1 | .
TGTGCCAGCGGCCCGGGCGGGGTAGCAGATACGCAGTATTTT | CASGPGGVADTQYF | . | TRBJ2-3 | TRBV25-1 | .